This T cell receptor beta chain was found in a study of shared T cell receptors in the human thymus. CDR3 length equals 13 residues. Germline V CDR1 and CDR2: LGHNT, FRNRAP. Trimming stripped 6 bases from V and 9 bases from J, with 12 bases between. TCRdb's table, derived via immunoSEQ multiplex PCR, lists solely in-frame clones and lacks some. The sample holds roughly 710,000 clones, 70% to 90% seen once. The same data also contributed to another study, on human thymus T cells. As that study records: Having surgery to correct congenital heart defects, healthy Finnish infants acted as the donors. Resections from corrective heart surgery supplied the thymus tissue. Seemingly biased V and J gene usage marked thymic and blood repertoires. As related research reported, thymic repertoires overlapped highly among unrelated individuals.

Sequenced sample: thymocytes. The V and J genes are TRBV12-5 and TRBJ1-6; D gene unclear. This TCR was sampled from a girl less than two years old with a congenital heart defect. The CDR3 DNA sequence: TGTGCTAGTGGCCTCCGTTTCCGTTCACCCCTCCACTTT. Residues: CASGLRFRSPLHF.